A single sample is the source of the 16 T cell receptor beta chains below, sequenced in a study of CD4 T cells in relation to SARS-CoV-2 and coronaviruses. For these receptors, no antigen is known. The data were produced by immunoSEQ multiplex PCR, yet TCRdb's version contains in-frame clones alone and is incomplete. The sample consists of under 25,000 clones, roughly 80% of them appearing once. The unexposed donors gave CD4+ T cells in about 2010-2019, prior to COVID-19. After about ten days of culture, CD4+ T cells were isolated. Sequencing input: CD4+ T cells from PBMCs, cultured in vitro. All receptors come from a human donor in good health.

The chain recombines TRBV28 with TRBJ1-1, with D perhaps TRBD1 (6 bases). CDR1 and CDR2 (germline): MDHEN, SYDVKM. The V gene lost 2 bases and the J gene lost 1 base, with 8 bases spanning the gap. CDR3 length: 14 residues. DNA of the CDR3: TGTGCCAGCAGTTTAGCAGGGGCGAACACTGAAGCTTTCTTT. This encodes CASSLAGANTEAFF.

The chain is built from TRBV19 and TRBJ2-7; unclear D gene. Germline V gene sequence: CDR1 LNHDA, CDR2 SQIVND (reference sequence). Trimming stripped 4 bases from V and 7 bases from J, with 11 bases between. The CDR3 has 12 residues. The CDR3 reads CASSTSYGEQYF. Written as DNA, the CDR3 is TGTGCCAGTAGTACCTCCTACGGGGAGCAGTACTTC.

The chain couples TRBV27 to TRBJ1-4, with a possible D match to TRBD1 (6 bases). From germline, CDR1 is MNHEY and CDR2 SMNVEV (reference sequence). This CDR3 region has 17 residues. The V end was cut by 9 bases, the J end by 2 bases, with 22 bases between. The CDR3 region is CASRSGTRFLTNEKLFF. The CDR3 DNA follows: TGTGCCAGTCGCTCGGGGACAAGGTTTCTGACTAATGAAAAACTGTTTTTT.

This clone was observed a handful of times. The chain carries TRBV10-3 and TRBJ2-7; D possibly corresponds to TRBD1 (5 bases). Trimming pared 3 bases from V and 3 bases from J, leaving 12 bases between. CDR1 and CDR2 from the germline V gene are ENHRY and SYGVKD. CDR3 length: 14 residues. The CDR3 is CAISEGVNIYEQYF. The CDR3 DNA follows: TGTGCCATCAGTGAAGGGGTGAATATCTACGAGCAGTACTTC.

The chain couples TRBV11-2 to TRBJ1-1; D call uncertain. The V gene's germline CDR1 is SGHAT and CDR2 FQNNGV. The CDR3 sequence is 12 residues long. V was pared by 4 bases and J by 6 bases, with 9 bases between. Written as DNA, the CDR3 is TGTGCCAGCAGCTCAGACACCCCTGAAGCTTTCTTT. Amino acids: CASSSDTPEAFF.

The CDR3 DNA reads as TGTGCCAGCAGTTTAATTAGTAGGACAGGGGGCGTCCCCCACTACAATGAGCAGTTCTTC. It is translated as CASSLISRTGGVPHYNEQFF. The J gene is TRBJ2-1, the V gene TRBV27; 11 positions match TRBD1. The germline V gene encodes CDR1 MNHEY and CDR2 SMNVEV (reference sequence). With V trimmed by 2 bases and J by 3 bases, 15 bases remained unmatched. The length of the CDR3 is 20 residues.

In regard to this clone: The DNA is left out, because the CDR3 cannot be placed on it with certainty; the CDR3 is given as TCRdb lists it. The rearrangement uses TRBV11-2 and TRBJ1-1. Germline V gives CDR1 SGHAT, CDR2 FQNNGV. The CDR3 adds up to 14 amino acids, both ends counted. Here the CDR3 reads CASTFGAEGTEAFF.

The chain joins TRBV2 to TRBJ1-1; 8 bases agree with TRBD1. J gave up 3 bases and V 6 bases, and 6 bases lay outside the gene matches. The germline V gene encodes CDR1 SNHLY and CDR2 FYNNEI. CDR3 length equals 14 residues. CDR3 coding DNA: TGTGCCAGCAGATCCCGGGACAGGTACACTGAAGCTTTCTTT. This translates into CASRSRDRYTEAFF.

The rearrangement joins TRBV6-4 to TRBJ1-1; D is ambiguous. The germline V gene encodes CDR1 MRHNA and CDR2 SNTAGT. CDR3 length: 14 residues. V lost 3 bases and J 1 base, leaving 9 bases between the germline ends. The DNA for the CDR3 is TGTGCCAGCAGTGAGAAGGGTGAGAACACTGAAGCTTTCTTT. Translating it yields CASSEKGENTEAFF.

This clone was found once. The V call is TRBV29-1, the J call TRBJ1-2; no clear D. Germline V gene data show CDR1 as SQVTM and CDR2 as ANQGSEA. V was shortened by 3 bases and J by 2 bases, with 7 bases between the two germline ends. The CDR3 sequence is 12 residues long. The CDR3 region is CSVEVGNYGYTF. CDR3 sequence (DNA): TGCAGCGTTGAGGTTGGAAACTATGGCTACACCTTC.

The V and J genes are TRBV3-1 (or the pseudogene TRBV3-2) and TRBJ2-2, with D uncertain. Deletions cut 1 base from V and 4 bases from J, with 7 bases between. The length of the CDR3 is 14 residues. The V gene's germline CDR1 is LGHDT and CDR2 YNNKEL (reference sequence). CDR3: CASSQVLFTGELFF. The CDR3 nucleotides read TGTGCCAGCAGCCAAGTCTTATTCACCGGGGAGCTGTTTTTT.

The rearrangement uses TRBV19 and TRBJ2-2, with D perhaps assigned TRBD1 or TRBD2 (6 bases each). In germline, CDR1 is LNHDA, CDR2 SQIVND (reference sequence). With 3 bases removed from V and 6 bases from J, the gap between germline ends came to 11 bases. This CDR3 comprises 14 residues. CDR3 protein: CASSILGGPGELFF. Here the CDR3 DNA reads TGTGCCAGTAGTATTCTCGGGGGCCCCGGGGAGCTGTTTTTT.

The rearrangement links TRBV7-3 to TRBJ2-1; no clear D gene. Germline V gene data show CDR1 as SGHTA and CDR2 as FQGTGA. With 6 bases removed from V and 9 bases from J, the gap between germline ends came to 18 bases. CDR3 size: 14 residues. CDR3 amino acids: CASSPPPPATEQFF. The CDR3 DNA is TGTGCCAGCAGTCCCCCCCCTCCTGCCACTGAGCAGTTCTTC.

The genes are TRBV18 and TRBJ2-1; TRBD2 matches 7 bases. Germline lookup yields CDR1 KGHSH and CDR2 LQKENI. The V segment lost 3 bases and the J segment 7 bases; nucleotides outside the gene matches: 6. CDR3 length equals 14 residues. The CDR3 sequence: CASSPLLANNEQFF. The CDR3 bases are TGTGCCAGCTCACCCCTACTAGCGAATAATGAGCAGTTCTTC.

This clone appeared a few times. The gene calls are TRBV4-1 and TRBJ1-1; 9 bases agree with TRBD1. The germline V gene encodes CDR1 MGHRA and CDR2 YSYEKL. The CDR3 contains 17 residues. The V and J ends lost 1 base and 0 bases, in that order; junction bases with no gene match: 6. CDR3 coding DNA: TGCGCCAGCAGCCAAGCGGGACAGGGTGTCATGAACACTGAAGCTTTCTTT. It codes for CASSQAGQGVMNTEAFF.

This clone is a singleton in its sample. This sequence joins TRBV6-5 and TRBJ2-1; 7 positions agree with TRBD2. This CDR3 is built from 12 residues. In germline, CDR1 is MNHEY, CDR2 SVGAGI. V dropped 7 bases and J dropped 8; count of bases not matched to a gene: 5. As DNA, the CDR3 is TGTGCCAGCAAGGCGGGAGCCCATGAGCAGTTCTTC. Its translation is CASKAGAHEQFF.